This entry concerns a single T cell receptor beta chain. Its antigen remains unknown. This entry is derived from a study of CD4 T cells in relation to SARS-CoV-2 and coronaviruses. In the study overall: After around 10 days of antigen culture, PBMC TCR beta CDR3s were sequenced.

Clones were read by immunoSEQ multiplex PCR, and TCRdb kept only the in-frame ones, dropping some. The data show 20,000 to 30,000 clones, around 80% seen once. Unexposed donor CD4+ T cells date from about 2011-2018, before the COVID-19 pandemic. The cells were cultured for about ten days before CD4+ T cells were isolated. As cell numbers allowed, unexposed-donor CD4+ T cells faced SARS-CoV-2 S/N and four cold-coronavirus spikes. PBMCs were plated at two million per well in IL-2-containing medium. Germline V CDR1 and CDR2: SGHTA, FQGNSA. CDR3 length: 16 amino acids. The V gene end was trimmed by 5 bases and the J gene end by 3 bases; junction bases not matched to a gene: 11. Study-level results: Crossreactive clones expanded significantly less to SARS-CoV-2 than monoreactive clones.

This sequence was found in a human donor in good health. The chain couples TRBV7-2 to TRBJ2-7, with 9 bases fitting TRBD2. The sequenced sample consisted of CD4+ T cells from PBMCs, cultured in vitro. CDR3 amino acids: CASSESIAGVGYEQYF. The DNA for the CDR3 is TGTGCCAGCAGCGAGTCCATAGCGGGAGTGGGCTACGAGCAGTACTTC.